The present T cell receptor beta chain was sequenced within a study of cytomegalovirus exposure and HLA in healthy donors. Study-level results: Some V segments, including TRBV6-2 and TRBV6-3, were excluded as indistinguishable.

V lost 7 bases and J lost 5; bases outside the gene matches: 8. The germline gives CDR1 SNHLY, CDR2 FYNNEI. The CDR3 is made up of 14 amino acids. Remarks on this clone: No antigen is known for it.

With 60 Vbeta and 13 Jbeta primers, the PCR was carried out. TCRdb's copy holds only in-frame clones and misses some; the assay was immunoSEQ multiplex PCR. The table lists about 160,000 clones. The clonotype comes from a woman in her fifties or sixties in good health and CMV-seronegative. Sequencing used PBMCs. The gene calls are TRBV2 and TRBJ2-5, with 9 bases that match TRBD2. The CDR3 here is CASIGGGGLETQYF. CDR3 coding DNA: TGTGCCAGCATCGGCGGGGGGGGCCTGGAGACCCAGTACTTC.